The present T cell receptor beta chain was sequenced within a study of OX40 agonist ivuxolimab in advanced cancers. In the study overall: Partial responses were achieved by three patients, of whom one had hepatocellular carcinoma and two had cutaneous melanoma.

To note about this clone: Antigen: not known.

Study-wide results and limits: Partial responders at 0.1-3.0 mg/kg had among the lowest clonal expansion. Mean expanded clone counts were higher in CD8+ than CD4+ T cells.

Trimming took off 7 bases at V and 8 bases at J, with 25 bases between the two ends. The CDR3 totals 16 residues. Germline V gene sequence: CDR1 SGHNT, CDR2 YYREEE (reference sequence). Repertoires were generated with immunoSEQ multiplex PCR, while TCRdb's copy carries only in-frame clones and drops some. The sample holds under 85,000 clones; around 80% are singletons and the top ten take approximately 2.6%. This TCR was recovered from an adult with an advanced solid tumor such as melanoma, head and neck, liver or kidney cancer. The specimen comprised CD4+ or CD8+ T cells sorted from blood, sampled in a trial of the OX40 agonist ivuxolimab. This chain uses TRBV5-4 with TRBJ2-1, with D tentatively TRBD1 (6 bases). The CDR3 sequence is CASGLIREGVIYEQFF. In DNA, the CDR3 is TGTGCCAGCGGGTTAATCCGAGAGGGGGTGATCTATGAGCAGTTCTTC.